This T cell receptor beta chain is drawn from a study of T cell repertoires in cytomegalovirus infection. Study-wide results and caveats: The ex vivo response showed dominance by HLA-C-restricted CMV-specific TCR beta clonotypes.

In TCRdb, the reads were re-called with MiXCR into one record per CDR3 protein. Of 650,000 to 900,000 distinct CDR3 sequences listed, 32% are singletons. About this clonotype: Its antigen is currently unknown.

The V gene lost 4 bases and the J gene lost 0 bases, with 10 bases spanning the gap. The CDR3 totals 15 residues. CDR1 is SGHTA, CDR2 FQGNSA, per germline. This clonotype originated in a human donor in good health (CMV status not recorded). Some clones in this sample may be carry-over from other donors' samples. The source was cultured CD8+ T cells from PBMCs, collected from culture after CMV antigen stimulation. The V and J genes are TRBV7-2 and TRBJ1-3; D gene uncertain. CDR3 bases: TGTGCCAGCAGCTCCTCCCCCAGCTCTGGAAACACCATATATTTT. Its protein is CASSSSPSSGNTIYF.